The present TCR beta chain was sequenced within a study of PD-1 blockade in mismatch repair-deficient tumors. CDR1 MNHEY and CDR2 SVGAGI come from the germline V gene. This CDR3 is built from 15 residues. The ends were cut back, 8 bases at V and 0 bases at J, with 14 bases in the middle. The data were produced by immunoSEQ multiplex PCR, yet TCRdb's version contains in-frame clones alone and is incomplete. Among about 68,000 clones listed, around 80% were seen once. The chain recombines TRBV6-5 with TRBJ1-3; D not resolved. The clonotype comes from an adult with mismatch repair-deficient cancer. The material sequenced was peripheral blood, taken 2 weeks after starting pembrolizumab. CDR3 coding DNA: TGTGCCAGCTCGGGCAGCCGAGACTCTGGAAACACCATATATTTT. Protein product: CASSGSRDSGNTIYF.